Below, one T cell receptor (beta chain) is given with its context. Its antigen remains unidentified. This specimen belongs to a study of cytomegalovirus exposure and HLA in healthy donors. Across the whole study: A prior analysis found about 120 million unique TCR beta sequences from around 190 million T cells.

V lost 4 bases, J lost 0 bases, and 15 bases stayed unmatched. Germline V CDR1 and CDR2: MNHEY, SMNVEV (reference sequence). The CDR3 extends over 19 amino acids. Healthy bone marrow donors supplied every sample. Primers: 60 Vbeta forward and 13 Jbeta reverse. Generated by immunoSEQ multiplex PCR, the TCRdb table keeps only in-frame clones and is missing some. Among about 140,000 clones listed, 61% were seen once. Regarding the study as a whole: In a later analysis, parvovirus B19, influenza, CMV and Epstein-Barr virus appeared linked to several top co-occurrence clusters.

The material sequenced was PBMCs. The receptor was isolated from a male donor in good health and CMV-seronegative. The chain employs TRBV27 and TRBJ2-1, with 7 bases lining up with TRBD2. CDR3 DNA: TGTGCCAGCAGTTATAATGGCATACGGGGGGTAGGCTCCTACAATGAGCAGTTCTTC. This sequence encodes CASSYNGIRGVGSYNEQFF.